One and the same sample provided the 25 T cell receptor beta chains below, sequenced in a study of spatial heterogeneity in lung cancer. From the 5' RACE reads, TCRdb called clonotypes with MiXCR, one entry per CDR3 protein. This table has approximately 52,000 distinct CDR3 sequences, 5.3% appearing once. Time point in this sample: sample taken at primary tumor resection. The sample consisted of PBMCs, taken at surgery. The receptors were sampled from a male donor with early-stage non-small cell lung cancer.

This clonotype was seen ten or more times. Here the CDR3 reads CASSPSMGQGYEQYF. As DNA, the CDR3 is TGTGCCAGCAGCCCTTCCATGGGACAGGGCTACGAGCAGTACTTC. This sequence joins TRBV7-2 and TRBJ2-7; 9 bases are a match to TRBD1. This CDR3 contains 15 residues. The V segment lost 5 bases and the J segment 3 bases; nucleotides outside the gene matches: 8. In germline, CDR1 is SGHTA, CDR2 FQGNSA.

In its sample, this clonotype was seen many times. J is TRBJ2-3 and V is TRBV7-9; weak D call: TRBD1 (6 bases). V was shortened by 8 bases and J by 1 base, with 10 bases between the two germline ends. The germline CDR1 and CDR2 sequences are SEHNR and FQNEAQ (reference sequence). This CDR3 region has 13 residues. CDR3 amino acids: CASGRGGTDTQYF. The CDR3 DNA follows: TGTGCCAGCGGCAGGGGCGGCACAGATACGCAGTATTTT.

This clonotype was observed many times. The chain carries TRBV4-3 and TRBJ1-6, with a possible D match to TRBD1 (6 bases). Germline V gene lookup returns CDR1 LGHNA and CDR2 YSLEER. V gave up 0 bases and J gave up 0 bases, with 18 bases separating them. The CDR3 is 20 residues long. DNA for the CDR3: TGCGCCAGCAGCCAAGATGTGGACAGTCCCCACAGCTCCTATAATTCACCCCTCCACTTT. This translates into CASSQDVDSPHSSYNSPLHF.

This clonotype was seen many times. The gene calls are TRBV18 and TRBJ1-1; 10 bases match TRBD1. The V segment lost 3 bases and the J segment 10 bases; nucleotides outside the gene matches: 11. The CDR3 runs 15 residues. Germline assignment: CDR1 KGHSH and CDR2 LQKENI. CDR3 sequence: CASSPTGTGELRAFF. CDR3 DNA sequence: TGTGCCAGCTCACCGACCGGGACAGGGGAATTAAGAGCTTTCTTT.

In this sample, this clonotype turned up many times. A junction end diverges from the germline sequence, so it may reflect a read error. This chain joins TRBV3-1 and TRBJ2-5, with D unclear. The CDR3 length is 13 residues. Per the germline V gene, CDR1 is LGHDT and CDR2 is YNNKEL (reference sequence). CDR3 sequence reads: CASSQYLGEAQYF. The CDR3 nucleotides are TGTGCCAGCAGCCAATACCTAGGAGAGGCCCAGTACTTC.

Regarding this clonotype: A much larger clone differs from this one at a single base, so this may be a read error. The V gene is TRBV12-3 or TRBV12-4, the J gene TRBJ2-5; 10 positions agree with TRBD2. The CDR3 consists of 16 residues. For the CDR3, the DNA is TGTGTCAGCAGTCACCGGACTAGCGGAGGGGTAGAGACCCAGTACTTC. It yields the protein CVSSHRTSGGVETQYF.

This clonotype was seen many times. V usage is TRBV11-2 and J usage is TRBJ2-2, with D tentatively TRBD1 (6 bases). The CDR3 has 16 amino acids. Trimming pared 5 bases from V and 0 bases from J, leaving 13 bases between. CDR1 is SGHAT, CDR2 FQNNGV, per germline. For the CDR3, the DNA is TGTGCCAGCAGCACGCACAGGGCCCCGAACACCGGGGAGCTGTTTTTT. It is translated as CASSTHRAPNTGELFF.

There are many counts of this clonotype. J is TRBJ2-7 and V is TRBV4-1; 9 nucleotides agree with TRBD2. V was pared by 4 bases and J by 0 bases, with 1 base of the junction left unmatched. The length of the CDR3 is 14 residues. Germline V gene data show CDR1 as MGHRA and CDR2 as YSYEKL. The chain's CDR3 is CASSPSGASYEQYF. Here the CDR3 DNA reads TGCGCCAGCAGCCCTAGCGGGGCCTCCTACGAGCAGTACTTC.

In this sample, this clonotype turned up many times. An end of the junction differs from the germline gene, which may be a read error. The rearrangement links TRBV4-2 to TRBJ2-3; 7 nucleotides line up with TRBD2. Germline loops: CDR1 LGHNA, CDR2 YNFKEQ. The CDR3 runs to 14 residues. The CDR3 DNA follows: TGTGCCAGCAGCCAATCGACTAGCAGAGATACGCAGTATTTT. Its translation is CASSQSTSRDTQYF.

The chain is built from TRBV7-9 and TRBJ2-5, with 7 nucleotides matching TRBD2. The germline CDR1 and CDR2 sequences are SEHNR and FQNEAQ (reference sequence). Trimming at V came to 5 bases and at J to 5 bases, leaving 5 bases not matched to a gene. This CDR3 has 13 residues. The DNA for the CDR3 is TGTGCCAGCAGCCCTGTGGGGGGGGAGACCCAGTACTTC. As protein: CASSPVGGETQYF.

This clonotype was seen at least ten times. The chain carries TRBV5-5 and TRBJ1-1; D is ambiguous. The V end lost 1 base, the J end lost 3 bases, and 13 bases lay between the germline ends. The CDR3 has 15 residues. Germline values: CDR1 SGHKS, CDR2 YYEKEE (reference sequence). CDR3 bases: TGTGCCAGCAGCTTGACGAGGTTAGAGGACACTGAAGCTTTCTTT. Translated, it gives CASSLTRLEDTEAFF.

This clonotype came up many times. CDR3 loop: CASSQGGSMDTQYF. In DNA form, the CDR3 reads TGCGCCAGCAGCCAAGGGGGGAGTATGGATACGCAGTATTTT. V and J are TRBV4-3 and TRBJ2-3, with D perhaps given as TRBD1 or TRBD2 (5 bases each). V lost 1 base, J lost 6 bases, and 11 bases lay in between. Per the germline V gene, CDR1 is LGHNA and CDR2 is YSLEER. The CDR3 has 14 amino acids.

This clonotype was picked up many times. J is TRBJ2-7 and V is TRBV29-1, with TRBD1 matching 8 bases. The V gene end was trimmed by 4 bases and the J gene end by 4 bases; junction bases not matched to a gene: 6. CDR1 is SQVTM and CDR2 is ANQGSEA in the germline V gene. CDR3 length equals 13 residues. CDR3 DNA sequence: TGCAGCGTTGGACAGGGGAGCCCGTACGAGCAGTACTTC. As protein: CSVGQGSPYEQYF.

Ten or more counts support this clonotype. The chain combines TRBV5-1 with TRBJ1-1, with D unresolved. Trimming cost V 2 bases and J 3 bases, with 8 bases left between them. CDR1 and CDR2 (germline): SGHRS, YFSETQ. This CDR3 has 13 amino acids. The CDR3 DNA is TGCGCCAGCAGCTTCAAGAGGGACACTGAAGCTTTCTTT. Protein: CASSFKRDTEAFF.

Concerning this clonotype: A much larger clone differs from this one at a single base, so this may be a read error. The chain links TRBV20-1 to TRBJ2-7; 8 bases map to TRBD1. V trimming: 4 bases; J trimming: 6 bases; junction bases outside the gene matches: 8. The CDR3 extends over 13 amino acids. Germline CDR1 reads DFQATT; CDR2 reads SNEGSKA (reference sequence). CDR3 protein: CSATRGTGSEQYF. The CDR3 DNA reads as TGCAGTGCTACCCGAGGGACAGGCTCCGAGCAGTACTTC.

In its sample, this clonotype was seen many times. The J gene is TRBJ2-5, the V gene TRBV27; a possible D gene is TRBD2 (6 bases). The CDR3 runs 14 residues. Per germline, CDR1 MNHEY and CDR2 SMNVEV (reference sequence). V lost 2 bases to trimming and J lost 0 bases, with 7 bases between them. CDR3 sequence reads: CASSLGGYQETQYF. In DNA form, the CDR3 reads TGTGCCAGCAGTTTAGGGGGGTACCAAGAGACCCAGTACTTC.

This clonotype was recorded at least ten times. The J gene is TRBJ2-5, the V gene TRBV7-8; 10 bases align to TRBD2. CDR3 size: 13 residues. The germline V gene encodes CDR1 SGHVS and CDR2 FQNEAQ. Trimming removed 8 bases from V and 4 bases from J; junction bases left unmatched: 4. The CDR3 is CASLAGVRETQYF. The DNA for the CDR3 is TGTGCCAGCCTAGCGGGAGTTCGAGAGACCCAGTACTTC.

The rearrangement links TRBV20-1 to TRBJ2-7; possibly TRBD2 for D (5 bases). The CDR3 extends over 12 amino acids. Germline-derived CDR1 and CDR2 are DFQATT and SNEGSKA (reference sequence). With 5 bases removed from V and 3 bases from J, the gap between germline ends came to 11 bases. CDR3 loop: CSARGPSYEQYF. The CDR3 DNA reads as TGCAGTGCTCGCGGGCCTAGCTACGAGCAGTACTTC.

This clonotype was counted ten times or more. V usage is TRBV7-8 and J usage is TRBJ1-5, with 9 bases identical to TRBD1. CDR1 and CDR2 from the germline V gene are SGHVS and FQNEAQ. After removal of 5 bases from V and 0 bases from J, the junction contained 11 bases not matched to a gene. This CDR3 contains 18 residues. CDR3 DNA: TGTGCCAGCAGCCACGACAGGGGGTTTCCCGTTAGCAATCAGCCCCAGCATTTT. It codes for CASSHDRGFPVSNQPQHF.

Ten or more counts support this clonotype. V usage is TRBV7-2 and J usage is TRBJ2-3, with 10 bases matching TRBD2. J gave up 4 bases and V 4 bases, and 8 bases lay outside the gene matches. CDR3 size: 16 residues. Germline V CDR1 and CDR2: SGHTA, FQGNSA. The CDR3 reads CASSSDPSGSPDTQYF. The DNA of the CDR3 is TGTGCCAGCAGCTCCGACCCTAGCGGGAGCCCAGATACGCAGTATTTT.

This clonotype occurred many times. The chain employs TRBV29-1 and TRBJ1-1; TRBD1 is a possible D gene (5 bases). Between the trimmed V and J ends, which lost 7 bases and 1 base, there was a span of 13 bases. Germline-derived CDR1 and CDR2 are SQVTM and ANQGSEA. The CDR3 loop spans 13 amino acids. The CDR3 region is CSALQGTNTEAFF. The CDR3 DNA follows: TGCAGCGCGCTCCAAGGGACGAACACTGAAGCTTTCTTT.

This clonotype came up many times. This chain uses TRBV12-3 or TRBV12-4 with TRBJ1-1, with 9 nucleotides matching TRBD1. The V gene end was trimmed by 1 base and the J gene end by 4 bases; junction bases not matched to a gene: 4. CDR3 length: 15 residues. The CDR3 reads CASSLVTGGGTEAFF. The CDR3 coding sequence is TGTGCCAGCAGTTTAGTGACAGGGGGAGGCACTGAAGCTTTCTTT.

The chain links TRBV6-6 to TRBJ1-5, with 8 bases lining up with TRBD1. Per germline, CDR1 MNHNY and CDR2 SVGAGI (reference sequence). This CDR3 comprises 15 residues. The ends lost 5 bases at V and 6 bases at J; junction bases unmatched: 9. CDR3: CASSAGQAVGQPQHF. The DNA for the CDR3 is TGTGCCAGCAGTGCGGGACAGGCAGTCGGTCAGCCCCAGCATTTT.

This clonotype was seen at least ten times. This chain joins TRBV3-1 and TRBJ1-5, with a weak D call TRBD1 (5 bases). Germline-derived CDR1 and CDR2 are LGHDT and YNNKEL (reference sequence). The CDR3 totals 13 residues. Deletions cut 5 bases from V and 9 bases from J, with 14 bases between. The CDR3 coding sequence is TGTGCCAGCAGCGCAGGGAGTTTACTGCCCCAGCATTTT. Its protein product is CASSAGSLLPQHF.

This clonotype was counted at least ten times. The chain uses TRBV2 and TRBJ1-5, with 11 bases matching TRBD1. CDR1 and CDR2 (germline): SNHLY, FYNNEI. With V trimmed by 2 bases and J by 10 bases, 16 bases remained unmatched. The CDR3 extends over 18 amino acids. DNA of the CDR3: TGTGCCAGCAGTGAATTCTCGGCCGGGACAGGGGGAGGTGACCCCCAGCATTTT. It specifies CASSEFSAGTGGGDPQHF.